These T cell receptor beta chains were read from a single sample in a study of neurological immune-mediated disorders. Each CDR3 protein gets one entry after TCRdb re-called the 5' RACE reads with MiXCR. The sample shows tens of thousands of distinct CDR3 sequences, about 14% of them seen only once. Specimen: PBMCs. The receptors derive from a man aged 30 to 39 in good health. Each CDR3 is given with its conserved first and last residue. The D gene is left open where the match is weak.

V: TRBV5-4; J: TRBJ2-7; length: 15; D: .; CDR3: CASSHRGSGSYEQYF
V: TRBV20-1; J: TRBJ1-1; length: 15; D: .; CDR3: CSASSGQLSRTEAFF
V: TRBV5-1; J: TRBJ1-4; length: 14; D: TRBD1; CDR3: CASSSGQGKEKLFF
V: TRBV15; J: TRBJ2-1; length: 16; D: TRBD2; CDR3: CATSSYGTSGPNEQFF
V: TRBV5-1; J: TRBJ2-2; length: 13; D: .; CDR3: CASSGIWPGELFF
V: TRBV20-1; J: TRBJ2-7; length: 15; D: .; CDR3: CSARAQLASSYEQYF
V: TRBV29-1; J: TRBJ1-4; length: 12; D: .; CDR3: CSVGGAREKLFF
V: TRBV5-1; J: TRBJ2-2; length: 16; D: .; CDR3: CASSLALGTKTGELFF
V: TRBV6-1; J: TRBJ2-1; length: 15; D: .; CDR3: CASSEDGMRYNEQFF
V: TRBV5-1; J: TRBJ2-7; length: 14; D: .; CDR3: CASSLSRGPYEKYF
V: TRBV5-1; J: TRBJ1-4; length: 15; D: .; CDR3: CASSLAGARNEKLFF
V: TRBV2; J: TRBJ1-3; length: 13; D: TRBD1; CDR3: CASSSGGGNTIYF
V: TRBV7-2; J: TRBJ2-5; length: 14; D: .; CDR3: CASRDWTSGETQYF
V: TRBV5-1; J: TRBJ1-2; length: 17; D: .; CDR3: CASSLEYGGGLYYGYTF
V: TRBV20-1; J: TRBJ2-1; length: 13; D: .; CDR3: CSARRQGGNEQFF
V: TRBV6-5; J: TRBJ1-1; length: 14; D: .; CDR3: CASVQTIMNTEAFF
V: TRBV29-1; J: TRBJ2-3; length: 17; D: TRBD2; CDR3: CSAAGASGGDGTDTQYF
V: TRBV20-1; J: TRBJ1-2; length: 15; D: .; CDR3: CSARDRVDVKYGYTF
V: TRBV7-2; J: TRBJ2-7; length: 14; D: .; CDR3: CASSQRARTGEQYF
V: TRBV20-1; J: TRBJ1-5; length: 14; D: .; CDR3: CSARDTIGNQPQHF
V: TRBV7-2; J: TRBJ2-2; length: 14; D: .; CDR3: CASPKDPNTGELFF
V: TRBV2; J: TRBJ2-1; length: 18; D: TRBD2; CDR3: CASTRLAGVAPTYNEQFF
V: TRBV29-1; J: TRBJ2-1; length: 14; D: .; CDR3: CSVALTSRYNEQFF
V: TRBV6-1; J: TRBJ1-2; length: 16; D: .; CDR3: CASKSLGPIKGYGYTF
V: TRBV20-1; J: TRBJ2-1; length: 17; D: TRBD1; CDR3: CSARVRGTGGSYNEQFF
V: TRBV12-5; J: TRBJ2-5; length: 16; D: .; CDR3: CASGLQRDFAVETQYF
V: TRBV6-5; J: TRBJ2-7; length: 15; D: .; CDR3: CASSYGSGYSYEQYF
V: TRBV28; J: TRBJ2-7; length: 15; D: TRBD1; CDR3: CASRRDRASSYEQYF
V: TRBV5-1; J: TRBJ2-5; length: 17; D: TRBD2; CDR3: CASKGLAGGKYQETQYF
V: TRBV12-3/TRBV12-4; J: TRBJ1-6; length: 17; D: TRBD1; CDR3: CASTTFGTGFDNSPLHF
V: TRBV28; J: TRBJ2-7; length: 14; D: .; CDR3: CASSLGLSRYEQYF
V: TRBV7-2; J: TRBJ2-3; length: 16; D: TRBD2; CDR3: CASSLGLARRTDTQYF
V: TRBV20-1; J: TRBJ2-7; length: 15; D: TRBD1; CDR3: CSAPSVADRDNEQYF
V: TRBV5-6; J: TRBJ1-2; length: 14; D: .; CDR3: CASSLESGLYGYTF
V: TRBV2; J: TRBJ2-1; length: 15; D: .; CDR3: CASSDMAGPLDEQFF
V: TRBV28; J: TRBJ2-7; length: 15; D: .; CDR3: CASTPVGRGGYEQYF
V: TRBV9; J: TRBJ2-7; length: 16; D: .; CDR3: CASSAQGQPSLYEQYF
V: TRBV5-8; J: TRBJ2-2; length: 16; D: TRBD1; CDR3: CASSLVGQRNTGELFF
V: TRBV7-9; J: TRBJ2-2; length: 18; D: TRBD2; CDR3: CASSPLGDYSIGTGELFF
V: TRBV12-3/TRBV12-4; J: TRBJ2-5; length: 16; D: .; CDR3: CASSLTGGGNQETQYF
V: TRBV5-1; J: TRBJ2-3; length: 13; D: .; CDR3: CASSFTADDTQYF
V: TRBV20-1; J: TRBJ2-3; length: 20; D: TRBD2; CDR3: CSGNPPPGLAGVGHTDTQYF
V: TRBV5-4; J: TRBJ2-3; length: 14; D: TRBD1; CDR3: CASRRQGDTDTQYF
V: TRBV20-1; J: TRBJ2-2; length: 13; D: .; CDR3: CSASEGSGGELFF
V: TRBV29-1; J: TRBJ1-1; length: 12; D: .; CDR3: CSVALQGSEAFF